This TCR beta chain appears in the sequencing data of a study of early T cells in non-severe SARS-CoV-2 infection. Overall study context: The input, bulk RNA from unsorted whole blood, was sequenced, and chains were unpaired. Whole-study findings and limits: In VDJdb matching, anti-spike CD8 responses were favored while private and CD4 specificities went missing.

Trimming removed 0 bases from V and 4 bases from J, with 15 bases in between. This CDR3 has 16 amino acids. The germline gives CDR1 SGHDN, CDR2 FVKESK. Unique molecular identifiers tagged individual cDNA molecules. TCRdb used MiXCR to reprocess the 5' RACE reads, holding one entry per CDR3 protein. Of approximately 70,000 distinct CDR3 sequences in the sample, approximately 12% were seen once. Notes on this clonotype: The antigen remains unidentified.

The gene calls are TRBV14 and TRBJ1-1; the D is unclear. The source was whole blood, collected at baseline. The TCR sequence derives from an adult who was a healthcare worker with PCR-confirmed SARS-CoV-2 infection or an uninfected control (not recorded which). The donor label of this sample is uncertain. The CDR3 bases are TGTGCCAGCAGCCAAGATATAGGGCAGGTTGGCACTGAAGCTTTCTTT. The encoded protein is CASSQDIGQVGTEAFF.